One and the same sample provided the 21 T cell receptor beta chains below, sequenced in a study of T cells in Graves' hyperthyroidism and ophthalmopathy. It was RNA transcripts that yielded the amplified TCR beta CDR3 regions. First-round RT-PCR of the TCR CDR3 relied on the HTBI primer set. Each CDR3 protein is one row after TCRdb ran MiXCR on the multiplex PCR reads. The table has fewer than 550,000 distinct CDR3 sequences, 24% seen once. What was sequenced was blood. These receptors were collected from a woman aged 30 to 39 with Graves' ophthalmopathy.

The table lists this clonotype with many counts. J is TRBJ1-1 and V is TRBV6-4; TRBD1 agrees at 8 bases. The CDR3 spans 17 residues. V gave up 6 bases and J gave up 1 base; unmatched junction bases: 13. CDR1 MRHNA and CDR2 SNTAGT come from the germline V gene. The CDR3 nucleotides are TGTGCCAGCAGGGCTAGGGTCCGGGACAGGTCGAACACTGAAGCTTTCTTT. Translated, it gives CASRARVRDRSNTEAFF.

J is TRBJ2-7 and V is TRBV6-2 or TRBV6-3; 8 nucleotides line up with TRBD2. This CDR3 spans 17 amino acids. V was pared by 2 bases and J by 4 bases, with 13 bases of the junction left unmatched. Per germline, CDR1 MNHEY and CDR2 SVGEGT. The CDR3 here is CASSYVASGSSFYEQYF. The CDR3 nucleotides are TGTGCCAGCAGTTACGTGGCGAGCGGGAGTTCGTTTTACGAGCAGTACTTC.

The CDR3 loop is CASSLTPSGANVLTF. CDR3 sequence (DNA): TGTGCCAGCAGCCTGACACCTTCTGGGGCCAACGTCCTGACTTTC. The V and J genes are TRBV12-3 or TRBV12-4 and TRBJ2-6; D is ambiguous. Trimming shortened V by 6 bases and J by 1 base, and 10 bases separated the two germline ends. This CDR3 spans 15 amino acids.

In this sample, this clonotype turned up a few times. The chain links TRBV28 to TRBJ2-5; 9 nucleotides line up with TRBD1. Germline V CDR1 and CDR2: MDHEN, SYDVKM. J gave up 1 base and V 6 bases, and 9 bases lay outside the gene matches. The CDR3 is 16 amino acids. CDR3 nucleotides: TGTGCCAGCAGAAACACGGACAGGGGAAGCCAAGAGACCCAGTACTTC. Its protein product is CASRNTDRGSQETQYF.

This clonotype came up many times. The V gene is TRBV20-1, the J gene TRBJ2-2; 8 bases align to TRBD2. The length of the CDR3 is 17 residues. Germline V gives CDR1 DFQATT, CDR2 SNEGSKA (reference sequence). J gave up 4 bases and V 3 bases, and 13 bases lay outside the gene matches. DNA for the CDR3: TGCAGTGCTAGTCTCCTGTCCGGGAGGGATGGCACCGGGGAGCTGTTTTTT. The encoded protein is CSASLLSGRDGTGELFF.

This clonotype was observed a single time. The J gene is TRBJ2-5, the V gene TRBV20-1; no clear D gene. V shed 6 bases and J shed 7 bases, with 9 bases lying between them. The CDR3 totals 10 residues. Germline V CDR1 and CDR2: DFQATT, SNEGSKA (reference sequence). The CDR3 reads CSAMTGTQYF. In nucleotides, the CDR3 is TGCAGTGCAATGACCGGGACCCAGTACTTC.

This clonotype occurred many times. The rearrangement uses TRBV19 and TRBJ2-7; maybe TRBD1 (6 bases). V was trimmed by 5 bases and J by 0 bases, leaving 14 bases between them. This CDR3 region has 15 residues. Germline V gives CDR1 LNHDA, CDR2 SQIVND (reference sequence). CDR3 in amino acids: CASSHTGRGSYEQYF. DNA for the CDR3: TGTGCCAGTAGTCACACCGGCAGGGGCTCCTACGAGCAGTACTTC.

There are many counts of this clonotype. The CDR3 is CASSLGQSGETQYF. The CDR3, as DNA: TGTGCCAGCAGCTTAGGGCAGTCGGGGGAGACCCAGTACTTC. The chain carries TRBV7-2 and TRBJ2-5, with a weak D call TRBD2 (5 bases). The CDR3 has 14 amino acids. The V gene's germline CDR1 is SGHTA and CDR2 FQGNSA. The V and J ends lost 1 base and 5 bases respectively, with 11 bases between them.

This clonotype was recorded at least ten times. The rearrangement joins TRBV5-1 to TRBJ1-3; D remains ambiguous. V was shortened by 0 bases and J by 2 bases, with 9 bases between the two germline ends. The germline CDR1 and CDR2 sequences are SGHRS and YFSETQ. The CDR3 runs to 15 residues. The CDR3 nucleotides read TGCGCCAGCAGCTTGGAGGCAGGTACTGGAAACACCATATATTTT. It yields the protein CASSLEAGTGNTIYF.

This clonotype has a handful of counts. The chain links TRBV20-1 to TRBJ1-6, with D tentatively TRBD1 (6 bases). V lost 6 bases and J 2 bases, leaving 11 bases between the germline ends. The V gene's germline CDR1 is DFQATT and CDR2 SNEGSKA (reference sequence). There are 14 residues in the CDR3. This CDR3 is CSAPQGTYNSPLHF. CDR3 coding DNA: TGCAGTGCCCCACAGGGAACCTATAATTCACCCCTCCACTTT.

This clonotype was seen repeatedly, ten times or more. This rearrangement joins TRBV6-1 to TRBJ2-5, with 10 bases that match TRBD1. Trimming at V came to 5 bases and at J to 5 bases, leaving 8 bases not matched to a gene. The germline CDR1 and CDR2 sequences are MNHNS and SASEGT. There are 15 residues in the CDR3. The CDR3 DNA follows: TGTGCCAGCAGTCCTACAGACAGGGGGCGTGAGACCCAGTACTTC. This translates into CASSPTDRGRETQYF.

Ten or more counts support this clonotype. The junction does not match germline at one end; this may be a read error. The CDR3 nucleotides are TGTGCCAGCAGTACGGACGGCCCCAACATTAAGTACTTC. Translated: CASSTDGPNIKYF. V gene TRBV12-3 or TRBV12-4 combines with J gene TRBJ2-4; D unclear. The CDR3 length is 13 residues.

The chain recombines TRBV6-5 with TRBJ1-2; tentative D call: TRBD1 (6 bases). The germline V gene encodes CDR1 MNHEY and CDR2 SVGAGI. V lost 2 bases, J lost 2 bases, and 12 bases lay in between. This CDR3 is built from 15 residues. Written as DNA, the CDR3 is TGTGCCAGCAGTTACCTCACAGGGCGGAACTATGGCTACACCTTC. Residues: CASSYLTGRNYGYTF.

This clonotype occurred a few times. This chain uses TRBV11-2 with TRBJ2-7; no clear D gene. The V end was cut by 0 bases, the J end by 3 bases, with 12 bases between. The CDR3 contains 15 residues. Germline CDR1 SGHAT, CDR2 FQNNGV. For the CDR3, the DNA is TGTGCCAGCAGCTTAGAGCTAGGGATACACTACGAGCAGTACTTC. This translates into CASSLELGIHYEQYF.

This clonotype has at least ten counts. This chain connects TRBV6-1 to TRBJ1-5, with D possibly TRBD1 on 6 matching bases. CDR3 length: 15 residues. Between the trimmed V and J ends, which lost 3 bases and 3 bases, there was a span of 12 bases. Germline CDR1 and CDR2: MNHNS and SASEGT. CDR3 bases: TGTGCCAGCAGTGAGATAGGACAGCTCAATCAGCCCCAGCATTTT. This codes for CASSEIGQLNQPQHF.

As regards this clonotype: A much larger clone lies a single base off, so this may be a read error. J is TRBJ1-2 and V is TRBV29-1; 8 bases align to TRBD1. In germline, CDR1 is SQVTM, CDR2 ANQGSEA. Trimming at V came to 4 bases and at J to 2 bases, leaving 9 bases not matched to a gene. This CDR3 comprises 15 residues. CDR3: CSVVGQGSINYGYTF. The CDR3 DNA sequence: TGCAGCGTTGTCGGACAGGGAAGCATCAACTATGGCTACACCTTC.

This clonotype was counted at least ten times. This chain uses TRBV13 with TRBJ2-5; 9 nucleotides line up with TRBD1. In germline, CDR1 is PRHDT, CDR2 FYEKMQ (reference sequence). V gave up 5 bases and J gave up 5 bases; unmatched junction bases: 12. The CDR3 extends over 16 amino acids. CDR3 loop: CASSLIRDRDLETQYF. For the CDR3, the DNA is TGTGCCAGCAGCCTGATACGGGACAGGGATTTGGAGACCCAGTACTTC.

Ten or more counts support this clonotype. This chain joins TRBV6-2 or TRBV6-3 and TRBJ2-7; 10 nucleotides agree with TRBD2. There are 18 residues in the CDR3. Germline CDR1 and CDR2: MNHEY and SVGEGT. Trimming took 6 bases from V and 0 from J; bases not matched to a gene: 14. The DNA of the CDR3 is TGTGCCAGCAGCCCTAGGACTAGCGGACCACCCTTCTCCTACGAGCAGTACTTC. It yields the protein CASSPRTSGPPFSYEQYF.

The count of this clonotype is one. J is TRBJ1-1 and V is TRBV2; 9 nucleotides agree with TRBD1. Germline lookup yields CDR1 SNHLY and CDR2 FYNNEI. With 8 bases clipped from V and 3 bases from J, the junction kept 7 bases outside the gene matches. The CDR3 has 14 amino acids. The CDR3 DNA sequence: TGTGCCAGCGTCCGAGGACAGGGGTACACTGAAGCTTTCTTT. Amino acids: CASVRGQGYTEAFF.

V gene TRBV9 combines with J gene TRBJ2-5, with TRBD1 matching 8 bases. CDR3 length equals 14 residues. V dropped 2 bases and J dropped 5; count of bases not matched to a gene: 5. The germline gives CDR1 SGDLS, CDR2 YYNGEE. The CDR3 sequence: CASSVQGAWETQYF. CDR3 DNA: TGTGCCAGCAGCGTTCAGGGGGCGTGGGAGACCCAGTACTTC.

The chain links TRBV7-9 to TRBJ1-5; D not resolved. CDR1 SEHNR and CDR2 FQNEAQ come from the germline V gene (reference sequence). The V and J ends lost 5 bases and 9 bases respectively, with 14 bases between them. This CDR3 spans 13 amino acids. The CDR3: CASSAENLGPQHF. The CDR3 DNA follows: TGTGCCAGCAGCGCGGAAAACCTCGGGCCCCAGCATTTT.